Shown below are 3 T cell receptor beta chains from a single sample sequenced in a study of cytomegalovirus exposure and HLA in healthy donors. PCR amplification relied on 60 Vbeta primers (plus 13 Jbeta primers). Profiling relied on immunoSEQ multiplex PCR, and the TCRdb table lists in-frame clones only, not all of them. The profile shows approximately 100,000 clones, roughly 70% of them singletons. Material: PBMCs. Receptor source: a man aged 40-55 years in good health and CMV-seropositive.

This clone was counted once. The V gene is TRBV30, the J gene TRBJ2-4; D may be TRBD2 (6 bases). CDR1 is GTSNPN and CDR2 is SVGIG in the germline V gene (reference sequence). There are 14 residues in the CDR3. Between the trimmed V and J ends, which lost 0 bases and 4 bases, there was a span of 10 bases. The CDR3 DNA follows: TGTGCCTGGAGTGTGGCGGGGATTAAAAACATTCAGTACTTC. As protein: CAWSVAGIKNIQYF.

This chain links TRBV7-9 with TRBJ1-3; possibly TRBD1 for D (5 bases). In germline, CDR1 is SEHNR, CDR2 FQNEAQ (reference sequence). The CDR3 extends over 14 amino acids. V lost 5 bases to trimming and J lost 1 base, with 9 bases between them. The CDR3 region has the DNA TGTGCCAGCAGCGTCGGGGGTTCTGGAAACACCATATATTTT. Translated: CASSVGGSGNTIYF.

This chain connects TRBV5-1 to TRBJ2-7; 10 bases are shared with TRBD1. CDR3 length: 16 residues. From germline, CDR1 is SGHRS and CDR2 YFSETQ. V lost 3 bases, J lost 0 bases, and 6 bases stayed unmatched. The CDR3 DNA reads as TGCGCCAGCAGCTGGGGACAGGGGTTGAGCTCCTACGAGCAGTACTTC. Translating it yields CASSWGQGLSSYEQYF.